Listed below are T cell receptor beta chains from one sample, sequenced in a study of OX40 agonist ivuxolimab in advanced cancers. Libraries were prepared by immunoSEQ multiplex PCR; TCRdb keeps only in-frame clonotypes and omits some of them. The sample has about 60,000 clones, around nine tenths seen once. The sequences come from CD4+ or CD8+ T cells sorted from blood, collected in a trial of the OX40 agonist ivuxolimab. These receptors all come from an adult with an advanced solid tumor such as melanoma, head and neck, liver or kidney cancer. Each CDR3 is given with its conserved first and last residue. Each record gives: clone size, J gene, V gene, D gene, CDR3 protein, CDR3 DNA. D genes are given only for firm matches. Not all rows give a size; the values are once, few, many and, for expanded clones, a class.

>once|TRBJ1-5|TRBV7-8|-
CASSEQGYSNQPQHF
TGTGCCAGCAGCGAGCAGGGTTATAGCAATCAGCCCCAGCATTTT
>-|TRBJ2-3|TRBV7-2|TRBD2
CASSRTSGVSSTDTQYF
TGTGCCAGCAGCCGGACTAGCGGCGTCTCTAGCACAGATACGCAGTATTTT
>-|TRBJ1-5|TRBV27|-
CASSKLGPGQPQHF
TGTGCCAGCAGTAAATTAGGCCCAGGCCAGCCCCAGCATTTT
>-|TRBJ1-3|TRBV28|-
CASLDQVRANTIYF
TGTGCCAGCTTGGACCAGGTCCGGGCAAACACCATATATTTT
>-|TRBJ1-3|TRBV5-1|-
CASSLDSQDGNTIYF
TGCGCCAGCAGCTTGGACAGCCAAGATGGAAACACCATATATTTT
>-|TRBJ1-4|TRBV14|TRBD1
CASSLPLRGRGEKLFF
TGTGCCAGCAGCCTTCCCTTGAGGGGGCGAGGAGAAAAACTGTTTTTT
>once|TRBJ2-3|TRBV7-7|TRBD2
CASSIGLAGTDTQYF
TGTGCCAGCAGCATCGGACTAGCGGGCACAGATACGCAGTATTTT
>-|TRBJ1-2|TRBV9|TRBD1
CASSVVPGQGYGYTF
TGTGCCAGCAGCGTGGTACCGGGACAGGGCTATGGCTACACCTTC
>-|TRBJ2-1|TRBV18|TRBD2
CASSPLPSGRPEQFF
TGTGCCAGCTCACCACTTCCTAGCGGGAGACCTGAGCAGTTCTTC
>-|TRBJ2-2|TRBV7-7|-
CASSFGNTGELFF
TGTGCCAGCAGCTTTGGCAACACCGGGGAGCTGTTTTTT
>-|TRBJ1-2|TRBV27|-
CASELTEATGDGYTF
TGTGCCAGTGAGTTAACGGAGGCAACCGGGGACGGCTACACCTTC
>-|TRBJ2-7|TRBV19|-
CASRGGSTYEQYF
TGTGCCAGTCGCGGGGGCTCTACCTACGAGCAGTACTTC
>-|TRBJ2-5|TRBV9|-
CASSPGREETQYF
TGTGCCAGCAGCCCGGGACGGGAGGAGACCCAGTACTTC
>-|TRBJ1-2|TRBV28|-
CASSGIVYGYTF
TGTGCCAGCAGTGGGATTGTCTATGGCTACACCTTC
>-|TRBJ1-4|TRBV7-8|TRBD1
CASSPDRGERNEKLFF
TGTGCCAGCAGCCCCGACAGGGGGGAACGAAATGAAAAACTGTTTTTT
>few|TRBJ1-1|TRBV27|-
CASSLDPLQRLNTEAFF
TGTGCCAGCAGTTTAGATCCCCTACAGCGCTTAAACACTGAAGCTTTCTTT
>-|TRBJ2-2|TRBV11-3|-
CASSLVGTGELFF
TGTGCCAGCAGCTTAGTCGGCACCGGGGAGCTGTTTTTT
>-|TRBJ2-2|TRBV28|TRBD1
CASSSGGANTGELFF
TGTGCCAGCAGTTCAGGGGGCGCGAACACCGGGGAGCTGTTTTTT
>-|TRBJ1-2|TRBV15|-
CATSNPGSWGRGNYGYTF
TGTGCCACCAGCAATCCCGGGAGTTGGGGGCGCGGTAACTATGGCTACACCTTC
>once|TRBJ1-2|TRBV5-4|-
CASSQDGGDYGYTF
TGTGCCAGCAGCCAAGATGGGGGAGACTATGGCTACACCTTC
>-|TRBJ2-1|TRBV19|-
CARIFLKRQDSSNEQFF
TGTGCCAGAATTTTCTTAAAACGACAGGATTCAAGCAATGAGCAGTTCTTC
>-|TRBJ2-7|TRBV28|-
CASRRPQGYEQYF
TGTGCCAGCAGAAGGCCCCAGGGCTACGAGCAGTACTTC
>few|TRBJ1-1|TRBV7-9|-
CASSPIEDGQNTEAFF
TGTGCCAGCAGCCCCATAGAGGACGGACAGAACACTGAAGCTTTCTTT
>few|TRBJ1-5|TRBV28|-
CASSLVGGPQHF
TGTGCCAGCAGTTTAGTAGGCGGGCCCCAGCATTTT
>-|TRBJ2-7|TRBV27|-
CASSLARVSLSPLWF
TGTGCCAGCAGTTTAGCCCGGGTCTCCCTGTCCCCCTTGTGGTTC
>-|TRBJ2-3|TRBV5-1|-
CASSLDGQSTDTQYF
TGCGCCAGCAGCTTGGATGGACAGAGCACAGATACGCAGTATTTT
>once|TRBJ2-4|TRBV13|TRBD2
CASSLPGAGVNIQYF
TGTGCCAGCAGCTTACCTGGGGCGGGGGTAAACATTCAGTACTTC
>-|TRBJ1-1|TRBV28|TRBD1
CASSLLPGGGAFF
TGTGCCAGCAGTTTATTACCAGGGGGCGGTGCTTTCTTT
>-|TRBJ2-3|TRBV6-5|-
CASSYLGGRNTQYF
TGTGCCAGCAGTTACCTGGGGGGACGGAATACGCAGTATTTT
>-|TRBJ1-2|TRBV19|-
CASSIRAGDYGYTF
TGTGCCAGTAGTATAAGGGCAGGAGACTATGGCTACACCTTC
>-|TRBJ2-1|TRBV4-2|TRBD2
CASSRAGGAYNEQFF
TGTGCCAGCAGCCGAGCGGGAGGAGCGTACAATGAGCAGTTCTTC
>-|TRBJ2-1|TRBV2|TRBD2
CASRSGTSGSGEQFF
TGTGCCAGCAGGTCCGGGACTAGCGGGAGTGGTGAGCAGTTCTTC
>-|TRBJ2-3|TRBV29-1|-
CSVALMADTQYF
TGCAGCGTTGCCCTAATGGCAGATACGCAGTATTTT
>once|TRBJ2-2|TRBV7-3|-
CASSSPLHSGELFF
TGTGCCAGCAGCTCCCCTTTACATTCCGGGGAGCTGTTTTTT
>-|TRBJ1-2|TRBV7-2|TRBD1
CASSLGQGAGYTF
TGTGCCAGCAGCCTTGGACAGGGGGCCGGCTACACCTTC
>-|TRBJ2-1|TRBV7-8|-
CASSSLTGHSNEQFF
TGTGCCAGCAGCTCCTTAACGGGACACAGCAATGAGCAGTTCTTC
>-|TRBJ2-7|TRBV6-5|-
CASSYQGGLLDEQYF
TGTGCCAGCAGTTACCAGGGGGGGCTTTTGGACGAGCAGTACTTC
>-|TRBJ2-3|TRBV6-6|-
CASRNTDTQYF
TGTGCCAGCAGAAACACAGATACGCAGTATTTT
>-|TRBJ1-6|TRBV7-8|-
CASSVQGYNSPLHF
TGTGCCAGCAGCGTACAGGGTTATAATTCACCCCTCCACTTT
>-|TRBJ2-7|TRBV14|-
CASSRMVNSYEQYF
TGTGCCAGCAGCCGAATGGTCAATTCTTACGAGCAGTACTTC
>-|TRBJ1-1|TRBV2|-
CASTFLGTVDTEAFF
TGTGCCAGCACCTTTCTGGGGACGGTGGACACTGAAGCTTTCTTT
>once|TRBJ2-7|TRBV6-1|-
CASSFEQGSTSEQYF
TGTGCCAGCAGTTTCGAACAGGGAAGTACGAGCGAGCAGTACTTC
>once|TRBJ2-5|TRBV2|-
CASSWTEKETQYF
TGTGCCAGCAGTTGGACAGAGAAAGAGACCCAGTACTTC
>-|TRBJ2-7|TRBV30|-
CAWRSGNPRKEQYF
TGTGCCTGGAGAAGTGGCAACCCACGCAAAGAGCAGTACTTC
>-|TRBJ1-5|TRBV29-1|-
CSVVGMAGENQPQHF
TGCAGCGTTGTAGGTATGGCAGGGGAGAATCAGCCCCAGCATTTT
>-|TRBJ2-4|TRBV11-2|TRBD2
CASSLTSGGGAQYF
TGTGCCAGCAGCCTAACTAGCGGGGGAGGGGCTCAGTACTTC
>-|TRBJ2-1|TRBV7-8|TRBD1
CASSLLYRGRFNEQFF
TGTGCCAGCAGCTTACTATACAGGGGTCGATTCAATGAGCAGTTCTTC
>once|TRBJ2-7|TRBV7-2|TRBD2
CASSPGLAETTGKQYF
TGTGCCAGCAGCCCGGGACTAGCGGAGACTACGGGAAAGCAGTACTTC